The rows below give T cell receptor beta chains drawn from one sample of a study of technical replicates of blood from several donors. The table came from immunoSEQ multiplex PCR; TCRdb's copy has only in-frame clones and leaves some out. The data contain about 15,000 clones, approximately 88% of them seen just once; the ten biggest clones take up around 13%. Source material: PBMCs. These receptors all stem from a human donor in good health. CDR3s leave out the opening cysteine and the closing phenylalanine or tryptophan. Each record gives: CDR3 protein, J gene, V gene.

CDR3aa: ASSTPSGGNTGELF; j_gene: TRBJ2-2; v_gene: TRBV11-3
CDR3aa: AISDITGADKETQY; j_gene: TRBJ2-5; v_gene: TRBV10-3
CDR3aa: ASGRLADNTGELF; j_gene: TRBJ2-2; v_gene: TRBV5-1
CDR3aa: AIRKDSYNEQF; j_gene: TRBJ2-1; v_gene: TRBV10-3
CDR3aa: AWSAHTDQPQH; j_gene: TRBJ1-5; v_gene: TRBV30
CDR3aa: ASSLTREVDNEQF; j_gene: TRBJ2-1; v_gene: TRBV7-3
CDR3aa: ASSPFNQPQH; j_gene: TRBJ1-5; v_gene: TRBV28
CDR3aa: ASSSHQGSDTEAF; j_gene: TRBJ1-1; v_gene: TRBV6-6
CDR3aa: ATQTGGTEAF; j_gene: TRBJ1-1; v_gene: TRBV7-8
CDR3aa: ASITHRGLPQH; j_gene: TRBJ1-5; v_gene: TRBV28